The rows below give T cell receptor beta chains drawn from one sample of a study of T cell responses to AZD1222 COVID-19 vaccine. Assay used: immunoSEQ multiplex PCR; TCRdb lists only in-frame clones, some missing. Of about 150,000 clones listed, 88% are singletons. Here the sequenced sample was peripheral blood, taken on day 0 of AZD1222 vaccination. The receptor set was obtained from an adult in good health. The CDR3 runs from the conserved cysteine through the conserved F or W. D genes are given only for firm matches. Clone sizes are given selectively: once, few, many, or a class where the clone is expanded.

d_call	v_call	j_call	clone_size	cdr3_nt	cdr3_aa
NA	TRBV10-2	TRBJ1-2	NA	TGCGCCAGCACCCCCGTGGGGGGCCGAGGCTACACCTTC	CASTPVGGRGYTF
TRBD1	TRBV24-1	TRBJ2-2	NA	TGTGCCACCAGTGACCCGGACAGGGGGCGACCCGGGGAGCTGTTTTTT	CATSDPDRGRPGELFF
NA	TRBV7-2	TRBJ1-2	once	TGTGCCAGCAGTCCAGACATGTCCTATGGCTACACCTTC	CASSPDMSYGYTF
NA	TRBV9	TRBJ1-2	NA	TGTGCCAGCAGCGTAGCAGCAGGGGCGGACTATGGCTACACCTTC	CASSVAAGADYGYTF
NA	TRBV6-5	TRBJ1-1	NA	TGTGCCAGCAGCCGAGGGGAGAACACTGAAGCTTTCTTT	CASSRGENTEAFF
NA	TRBV6-5	TRBJ1-4	NA	TGTGCCAGTCAGACAACAACTAATGAAAAACTGTTTTTT	CASQTTTNEKLFF
TRBD2	TRBV5-1	TRBJ2-2	NA	TGCGCCAGCAGCGCGGGGGGGATCACCGGGGAGCTGTTTTTT	CASSAGGITGELFF
NA	TRBV2	TRBJ1-3	NA	TGTGCCAGCAGTGGAGGGACTGGAAACACCATATATTTT	CASSGGTGNTIYF
NA	TRBV28	TRBJ1-5	NA	TGTGCCAGCAATAGGGCCTATAGCAATCAGCCCCAGCATTTT	CASNRAYSNQPQHF
NA	TRBV18	TRBJ1-1	NA	TGTGCCAGCTCACAGGGGTACGACACTGAAGCTTTCTTT	CASSQGYDTEAFF
TRBD1	TRBV10-3	TRBJ2-7	NA	TGTGCCATCAGTGAGCGGGACAGGGCCTACGAGCAGTACTTC	CAISERDRAYEQYF
NA	TRBV4-2	TRBJ1-5	NA	TGTGCCAGCAGCCAAGAGGGAGGGGGCAATCAGCCCCAGCATTTT	CASSQEGGGNQPQHF
NA	TRBV7-9	TRBJ1-5	NA	TGTGCCAGCAGCCGGGGTCTCAATCAGCCCCAGCATTTT	CASSRGLNQPQHF